The TCR beta chain under discussion was sequenced for a study of T cell changes during pregnancy in multiple sclerosis. Generated by immunoSEQ multiplex PCR, the TCRdb table keeps only in-frame clones and is missing some. The table lists some 38,000 clones, approximately 92% of them singletons, with about 12% in the top ten. Between the trimmed V and J ends, which lost 2 bases and 0 bases, there was a span of 11 bases. The CDR3 covers 15 residues. The germline CDR1 and CDR2 sequences are MGHRA and YSYEKL. The sequence was obtained from a female donor with multiple sclerosis, enrolled in a pregnancy study. The J gene is TRBJ2-7, the V gene TRBV4-1, with D possibly matching TRBD2 (6 bases). The sequenced sample was CD8+ T cells from peripheral blood mononuclear cells, obtained after pregnancy. CDR3 nucleotides: TGCGCCAGCAGCCAAATCGCGGGGAGCTCCTACGAGCAGTACTTC. Residues: CASSQIAGSSYEQYF.